This T cell receptor beta chain was documented in a study of blood T cell repertoires in COVID-19. Background on the study: Acute and convalescent COVID-19 samples came from the United States, Italy and Spain.

V shed 2 bases, J shed 1 base, and the junction held 2 bases outside the gene matches. The CDR3 spans 17 residues. Germline lookup yields CDR1 SGHAT and CDR2 FQNNGV. The study recruited people aged about 18 to 95 years across some 23 US areas. Participants reported their clinical history, and cohort assignment relied on those reports. In the original workflow: Reference gene primer amplification in the assay estimated nucleated cell counts. TCRdb keeps only in-frame clones here, not all; method: immunoSEQ multiplex PCR. The DNA gave D and trimming, while V, J and clone size come from that table. The sample carries about 320,000 clones, roughly 90% recorded once.

This sequence originates from a man between 60 and 75 years old who had recovered from COVID-19. This chain joins TRBV11-2 and TRBJ2-6, with 10 bases identical to TRBD1. Sequenced input: PBMCs or T cells enriched from blood (not recorded which). The CDR3 protein is CASSLLDRGSGANVLTF. The CDR3 nucleotides are TGTGCCAGCAGCTTATTGGACAGGGGGTCTGGGGCCAACGTCCTGACTTTC. The entire variable domain, with the rest obtained from reference TRBV11-2 and TRBJ2-6, is as follows: EAGVAQSPRYKIIEKRQSVAFWCNPISGHATLYWYQQILGQGPKLLIQFQNNGVVDDSQLPKDRFSAERLKGVDSTLKIQPAKLEDSAVYLCASSLLDRGSGANVLTFGAGSRLTVL.